This T cell receptor beta chain was recovered during a study of blood T cell repertoires in COVID-19. Study-level background: Sites across the United States, Italy and Spain contributed samples from acute and convalescent COVID-19. In each case, the material was cDNA or gDNA derived from T cells, B-cell-depleted T cells, or PBMCs.

With 5 bases clipped from V and 9 bases from J, the junction kept 14 bases outside the gene matches. Germline V gene sequence: CDR1 MNHEY, CDR2 SVGEGT. The CDR3 loop spans 15 amino acids. In the source study's methods: How many nucleated cells were present was estimated from reference gene primer amplification. Clones were read by immunoSEQ multiplex PCR, and TCRdb kept only the in-frame ones, dropping some. That table furnishes V, J and clone size, whereas the DNA furnished D and trimming. Seen here are 37,000 or so clones, nearly 90% observed once, and the top ten hold approximately 12%. The sample consisted of peripheral blood. The rearrangement uses TRBV6-2 or TRBV6-3 and TRBJ2-7, with 9 positions matching TRBD1. This sequence was found in a man in his sixties with active COVID-19. CDR3 in DNA: TGTGCCAGCAGTCGGTCCGGGACAGGGCGGAGGGGGCAGTACTTC. The encoded protein is CASSRSGTGRRGQYF.